This TCR beta chain was recorded in a study of cytomegalovirus exposure and HLA in healthy donors (dated by TCRdb to 2016 to 2017). Study-wide context: An earlier analysis of approximately 600 of the donors reported 250 to 300 Gb of sequence data and around 120 million unique TCR beta sequences from about 180 million T cells. An early release covering 500 to 750 HLA-typed donors comprised about 300 gigabases of sequencing data and tens of millions of unique TCR sequences. Of the roughly 400 genotyped donors, less than 90% were placed in the genetic ancestry cluster associated with self-reported Caucasian donors. The study was designed to test whether signatures of past pathogen exposure could be identified by cataloging public T cell receptors. The T cell repertoires of some 670 subjects were profiled by immunosequencing and related to cytomegalovirus serostatus. A separate validation cohort of approximately 130 different subjects was used in addition to the 666-subject first cohort. To predict cytomegalovirus infection status, the study brought together high-throughput TCR immunosequencing, statistical association of individual TCRs with disease status, and machine learning. A later analysis re-analyzed previously published TCR beta repertoires from about 600 donors and added high-resolution HLA genotyping to study TCR occurrence patterns. Rather than using new phenotypic data, the later analysis identified candidate immune exposures from TCR beta sequences and from how often those sequences occurred across donors. In an earlier analysis of about 590 of the donors, high-throughput TCR beta sequencing was used to judge whether each TCR beta V gene segment behaved as functional or pseudogenic. Donor age, sex, ethnicity and CMV serostatus were compiled together with the repertoire data. A later genetic analysis used genome-wide SNP genotypes for about 60% of the 666 donors, treating that subset as a discovery cohort. Every discovery cohort repertoire had been produced on one sequencing platform. Class I and class II HLA loci were covered by the typing at four-digit resolution. The number of typed donors differed by locus: about 620-640 for A, B, C, DRB1 and DQB1; approximately 530 for DQA1; fewer than 610 for DPA1; and about 470 for DPB1. Because of strong linkage in the cohort, a handful of DR-DQ haplotypes were treated as single units for association and clustering. Among under 450 genotyped donors of the cohort, an average of around 240,000 unique TCR beta nucleotide sequences were sequenced per donor, roughly 20% of them non-productive.

The cohort consisted of 670 or so healthy bone marrow donors. At the time of sampling, every cohort member was nominally healthy, though immune exposures that went unrecorded were likely present. The donor tested CMV seronegative, placing the donor among the 350 to 400 seronegative members of the cohort. Each donor provided a peripheral blood sample, and peripheral blood mononuclear cells were used for TCR beta sequencing. The Qiagen DNeasy Blood Extraction Kit was used to extract genomic DNA from the blood cell samples. What the work shows at the level of the full study, not this receptor alone: A cluster of highly shared sequence variants was judged likely to be a technical artifact of the sequencing pipeline. According to the authors, the approach could potentially be generalized to other disease states and immunological phenotypes. A further reported finding was that TCR beta sequences accurately predicted the HLA-A and HLA-B alleles for most subjects in the first cohort. A later genetic analysis associated a missense DCLRE1C variant with V-gene and J-gene trimming of TCR beta chains, and an independent cohort replicated the association. When HLA alleles, especially DR and DQ, strongly co-occurred, TCR associations were difficult to assign to individual alleles. Because counts were too low, some 16 rarely observed V segments, including chromosome 9 orphons, were excluded from the earlier analysis of 587 of the donors. In a later analysis, TCR association rates were found to vary across HLA loci, with the most associated TCRs seen for DRB1 alleles and the fewest for HLA-C alleles. Most TCR sequences were observed very rarely across donors, whereas some public TCRs were present in many individuals. In an earlier analysis of more than 450 of the donors, most TCR beta V segments were observed in productive rearrangements about 87% or about 30% of the time, broadly matching IMGT annotations. A later analysis found that most CMV-associated TCR beta chains appeared HLA-restricted, with HLA associations seemingly driven largely by CMV exposure. In a later analysis, HLA-associated TCR beta chains showed more clonal expansion and lower generation probabilities than non-associated chains that were equally common. A later analysis reported that several top co-occurrence clusters appeared linked to parvovirus B19, influenza, CMV and Epstein-Barr virus. Correlated functional status among segregating V segments might be attributable to linkage disequilibrium, but an unknown experimental factor could not be ruled out. The classifier was reported to diagnose cytomegalovirus status with high specificity and sensitivity in both the original cohort and the validation cohort. HLA typing was unavailable for some donors at each locus, so association tests used only the typed subset. The only immune exposure information available for the cohort was CMV serostatus. Only TCR beta chains were sequenced in this cohort, and the absence of alpha or paired-chain data limited detectable features. A few of the identified cytomegalovirus-associated TCR beta chains were confirmed in vitro to be specific for cytomegalovirus antigens. Compared with the roughly 700-donor mean, donors in an Asian-associated ancestry cluster had fewer N-insertions in productive TCRs, according to a later genetic analysis. A later analysis associated 15,000 or so TCR beta sequences with specific HLA alleles at a false discovery rate of 0.05. The presence/absence analyses assumed that sequencing depth was roughly uniform across donors, and that assumption may not be true. In the study, some 160 TCR beta chains were listed as associated with cytomegalovirus. Some IMGT-functional V segments, including TRBV6-2 and TRBV6-3, could not be distinguished by the 87-base-pair reads and were therefore excluded.

The library was generated by the immunoSEQ multiplex PCR assay. The multiplex PCR relied on a mix of 60 forward primers for TCR Vbeta segments and 13 reverse primers for TCR Jbeta segments. Amplification of the CDR3 region of rearranged TCR beta genes was performed with a multiplex PCR assay on genomic DNA. The Illumina HiSeq System was used to sequence the amplified TCR beta libraries as 87-base-pair reads. As for the authors' bioinformatics: In a later analysis, around 80 million unique TCR beta chains were counted across the approximately 640 repertoires, and roughly 11 million of these chains were shared by at least two donors. Raw reads were error-corrected and collapsed into unique sequences by a nearest-neighbor algorithm in which closely related sequences were merged to remove PCR and sequencing errors. V, D and J gene segments were assigned by aligning CDR3 sequences to IMGT reference sequences. For a sequence to be retained, a match of at least six nucleotides was required to both a V gene segment and a J gene segment. Rearrangements were classified as productive when the CDR3 lacked stop codons and remained in frame with V and J, and all other rearrangements were classified as non-productive. Following IMGT convention, CDR3 was defined as the stretch from the second conserved V-encoded cysteine up to the conserved J-encoded phenylalanine. In an earlier analysis of around 600 of the donors, sequences lacking an unambiguous match to a single V gene segment were excluded. An earlier analysis of fewer than 650 of the donors classified V segments as functional when productive rearrangements were above 56.7% and as segregating when the standard deviation between donors was above 5%. A statistical classification framework was built for diagnosing cytomegalovirus status from the catalog of TCR beta chain sequences. A later analysis assigned V and J genes by comparing TCR nucleotide sequences with IMGT/GENE-DB human TR gene sequences. In a later analysis, CDR3 sequences and most-parsimonious VDJ recombination scenarios were assigned using the TCRdist pipeline. In a later analysis, each TCR beta chain was defined by its CDR3 amino acid sequence together with its V-gene family, and reads lacking a unique V-gene family were excluded. In a later analysis, fewer than 600 highly shared, low-generation-probability nucleotide sequences were removed to address suspected cross-contamination and a sequencing artifact. In a later analysis, a clonal expansion index for each public chain was calculated from normalized within-repertoire ranks of inferred template counts. A later analysis computed generation probabilities with a VDJ recombination model fitted to out-of-frame rearrangements, and checked the results against IGoR. In a later analysis, TCR-TCR, TCR-HLA and TCR-CMV co-occurrence was scored with hypergeometric tests, and a repertoire-size bias correction was applied to TCR pairs. A later analysis estimated false discovery rates by permuting HLA or CMV assignments 20 times. In a later analysis, co-occurring TCRs were grouped using DBSCAN, and TCRdist sequence similarity was added for clustering within HLA-allele-positive subsets. Repertoires with fewer than 30,000 or more than 120,000 public chains, plus five repertoires with anomalous nucleotide sharing, were excluded from co-occurrence clustering. The source is immuneACCESS, and TCRdb retained only in-frame sequences with V and J called. Part of the clones is not carried over; for the studies checked, unresolved V genes explain less than half of this, and the remainder is unexplained. V, J and clone size are those of that table, while D and trimming were read from the DNA. This sample lists 100,000 to 150,000 clones; about 80% were detected once. Roughly 4% of the sample lies in the top ten.

Comments on this clone: Its antigen remains undetermined. Base qualities are not provided; no much larger clone lies one nucleotide away.

From the germline V gene, CDR1 is MNHNS and CDR2 is SASEGT. From the cysteine up to the phenylalanine, the CDR3 has a length of 13 residues. Just the 39-base CDR3 DNA is kept, in frame starting at base 1. The junction carries 10 bases between V and J, which are trimmed by 4 bases and 6 bases respectively. The specimen sequenced was PBMCs. The receptor comes from a woman aged 35 to 49 in good health and CMV-seronegative. The chain was built from TRBV6-1 and TRBJ1-5; the D gene cannot be resolved reliably. The CDR3 amino acid sequence is: CASSVERAQPQHF. The nucleotide sequence reads TGTGCCAGCAGTGTAGAAAGAGCTCAGCCCCAGCATTTT.